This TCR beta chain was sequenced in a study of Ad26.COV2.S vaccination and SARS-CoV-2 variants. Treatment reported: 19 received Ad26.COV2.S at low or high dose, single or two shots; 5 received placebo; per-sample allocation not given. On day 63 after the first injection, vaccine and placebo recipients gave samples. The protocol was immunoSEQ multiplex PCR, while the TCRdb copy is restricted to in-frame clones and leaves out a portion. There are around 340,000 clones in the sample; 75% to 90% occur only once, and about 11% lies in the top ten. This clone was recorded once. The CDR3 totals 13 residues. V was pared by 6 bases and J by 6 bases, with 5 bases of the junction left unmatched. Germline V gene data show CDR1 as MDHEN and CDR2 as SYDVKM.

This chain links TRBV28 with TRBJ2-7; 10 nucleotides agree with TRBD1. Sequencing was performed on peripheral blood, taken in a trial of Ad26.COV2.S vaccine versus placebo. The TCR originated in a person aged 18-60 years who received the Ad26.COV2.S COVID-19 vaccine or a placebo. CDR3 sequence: CASRLDRGGEQYF. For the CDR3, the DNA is TGTGCCAGCAGGCTGGACAGGGGGGGCGAGCAGTACTTC.